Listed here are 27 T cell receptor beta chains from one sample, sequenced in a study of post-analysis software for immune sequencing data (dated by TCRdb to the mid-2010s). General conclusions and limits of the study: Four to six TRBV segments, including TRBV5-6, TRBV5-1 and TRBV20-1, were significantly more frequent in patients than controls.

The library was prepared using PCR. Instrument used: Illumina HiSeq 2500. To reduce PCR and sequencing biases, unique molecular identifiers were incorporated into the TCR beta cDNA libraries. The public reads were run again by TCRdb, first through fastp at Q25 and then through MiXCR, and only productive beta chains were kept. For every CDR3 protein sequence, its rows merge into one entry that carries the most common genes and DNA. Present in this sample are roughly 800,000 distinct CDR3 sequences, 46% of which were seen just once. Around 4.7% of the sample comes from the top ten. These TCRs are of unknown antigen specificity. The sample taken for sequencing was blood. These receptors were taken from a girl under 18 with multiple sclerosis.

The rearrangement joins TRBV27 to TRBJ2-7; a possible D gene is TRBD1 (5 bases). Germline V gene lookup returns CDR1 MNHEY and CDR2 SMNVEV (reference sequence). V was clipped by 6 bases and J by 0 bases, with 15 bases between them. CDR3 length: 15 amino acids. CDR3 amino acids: CASRRDSLSSYEQYF. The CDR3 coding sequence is TGTGCCAGCAGACGTGACAGCCTTTCCTCCTACGAGCAGTACTTC.

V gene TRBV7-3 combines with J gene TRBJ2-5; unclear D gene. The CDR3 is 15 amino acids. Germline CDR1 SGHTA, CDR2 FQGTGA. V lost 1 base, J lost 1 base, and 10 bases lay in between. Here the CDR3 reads CASSLRAGPQETQYF. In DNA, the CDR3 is TGTGCCAGCAGCTTAAGGGCCGGACCCCAAGAGACCCAGTACTTC.

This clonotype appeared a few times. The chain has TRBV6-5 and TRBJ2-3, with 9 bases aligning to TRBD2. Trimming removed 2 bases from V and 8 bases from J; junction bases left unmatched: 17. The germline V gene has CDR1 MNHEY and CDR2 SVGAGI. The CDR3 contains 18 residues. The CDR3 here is CASSYLLPLAGPSGTQYF. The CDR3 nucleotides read TGTGCCAGCAGTTACCTCCTACCCCTAGCGGGGCCAAGCGGTACGCAGTATTTT.

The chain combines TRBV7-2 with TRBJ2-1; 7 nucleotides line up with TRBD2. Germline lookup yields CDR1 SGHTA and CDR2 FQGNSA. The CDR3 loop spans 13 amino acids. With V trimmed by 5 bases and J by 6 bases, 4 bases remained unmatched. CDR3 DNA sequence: TGTGCCAGCAGCCGGACTAGTTCCAATGAGCAGTTCTTC. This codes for CASSRTSSNEQFF.

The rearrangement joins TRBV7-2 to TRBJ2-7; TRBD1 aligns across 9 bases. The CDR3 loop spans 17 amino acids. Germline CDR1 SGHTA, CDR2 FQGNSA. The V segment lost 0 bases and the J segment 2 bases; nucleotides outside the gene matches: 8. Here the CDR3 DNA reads TGTGCCAGCAGCTTAGCTTTAGGGACAGGGAAGGCCTACGAGCAGTACTTC. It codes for CASSLALGTGKAYEQYF.

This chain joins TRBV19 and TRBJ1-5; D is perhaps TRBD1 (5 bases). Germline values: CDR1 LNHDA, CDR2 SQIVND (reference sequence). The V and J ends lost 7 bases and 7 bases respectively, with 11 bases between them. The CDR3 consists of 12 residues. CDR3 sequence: CASKGSGQPQHF. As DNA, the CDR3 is TGTGCCAGTAAGGGTTCAGGGCAGCCCCAGCATTTT.

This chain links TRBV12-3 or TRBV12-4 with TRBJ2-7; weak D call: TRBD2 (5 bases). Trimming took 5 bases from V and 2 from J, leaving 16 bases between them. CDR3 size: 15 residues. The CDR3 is CASSLSEGRAYEQYF. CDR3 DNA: TGTGCCAGCAGTCTATCCGAGGGCAGAGCCTACGAGCAGTACTTC.

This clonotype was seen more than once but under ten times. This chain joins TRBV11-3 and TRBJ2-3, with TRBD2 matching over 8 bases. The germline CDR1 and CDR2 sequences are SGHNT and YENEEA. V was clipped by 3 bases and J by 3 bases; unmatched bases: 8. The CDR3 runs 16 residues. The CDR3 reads CASSFGLAGMTDTQYF. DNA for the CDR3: TGTGCCAGCAGCTTTGGGTTAGCGGGAATGACAGATACGCAGTATTTT.

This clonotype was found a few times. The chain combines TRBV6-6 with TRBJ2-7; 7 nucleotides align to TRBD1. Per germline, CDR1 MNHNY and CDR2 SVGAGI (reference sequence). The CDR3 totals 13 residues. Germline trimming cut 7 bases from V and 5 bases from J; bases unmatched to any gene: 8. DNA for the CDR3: TGTGCCAGCAAGGGACAGATCCGCGACGAGCAGTACTTC. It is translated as CASKGQIRDEQYF.

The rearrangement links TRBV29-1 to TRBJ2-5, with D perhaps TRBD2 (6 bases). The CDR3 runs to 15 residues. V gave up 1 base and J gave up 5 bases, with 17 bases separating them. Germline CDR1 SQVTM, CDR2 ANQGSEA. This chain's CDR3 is CSVEGSGRPGETQYF. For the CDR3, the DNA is TGCAGCGTTGAAGGTAGCGGACGCCCAGGGGAGACCCAGTACTTC. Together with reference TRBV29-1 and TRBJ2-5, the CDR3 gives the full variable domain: SAVISQKPSRDICQRGTSLTIQCQVDSQVTMMFWYRQQPGQSLTLIATANQGSEATYESGFVIDKFPISRPNLTFSTLTVSNMSPEDSSIYLCSVEGSGRPGETQYFGPGTRLLVL.

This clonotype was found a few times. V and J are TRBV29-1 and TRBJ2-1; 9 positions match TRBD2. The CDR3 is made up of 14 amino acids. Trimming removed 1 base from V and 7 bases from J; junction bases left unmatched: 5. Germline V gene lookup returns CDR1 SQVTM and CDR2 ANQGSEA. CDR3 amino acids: CSVEGGRARNEQFF. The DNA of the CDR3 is TGCAGCGTTGAAGGCGGGAGGGCCCGAAATGAGCAGTTCTTC.

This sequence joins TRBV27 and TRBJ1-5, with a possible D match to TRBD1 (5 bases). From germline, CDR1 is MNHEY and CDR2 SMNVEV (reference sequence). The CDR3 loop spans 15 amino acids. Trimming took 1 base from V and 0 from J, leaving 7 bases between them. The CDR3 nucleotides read TGTGCCAGCAGTTTATTTAGGGGTAGCAATCAGCCCCAGCATTTT. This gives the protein CASSLFRGSNQPQHF.

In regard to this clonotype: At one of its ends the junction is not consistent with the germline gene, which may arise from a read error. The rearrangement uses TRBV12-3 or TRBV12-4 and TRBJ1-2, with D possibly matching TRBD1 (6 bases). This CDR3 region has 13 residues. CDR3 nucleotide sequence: TGTGCCAGCAGTGGGGGGCAACGCTATGGCAACACCTTC. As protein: CASSGGQRYGNTF.

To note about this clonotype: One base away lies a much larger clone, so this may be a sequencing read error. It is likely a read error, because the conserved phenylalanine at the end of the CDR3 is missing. The CDR3 region has the DNA TGTGCCAGCAGTTGGACAGAAGAGACCCAGTACTCC. It codes for CASSWTEETQYS. The genes are TRBV12-3 or TRBV12-4 and TRBJ2-5, with a weak D call TRBD1 (6 bases). V was shortened by 4 bases and J by 3 bases, with 6 bases between the two germline ends. The length of the CDR3 is 12 residues.

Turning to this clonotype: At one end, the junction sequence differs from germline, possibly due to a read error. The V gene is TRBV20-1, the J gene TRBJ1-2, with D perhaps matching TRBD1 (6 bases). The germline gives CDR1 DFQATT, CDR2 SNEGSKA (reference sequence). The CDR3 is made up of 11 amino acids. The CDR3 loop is CRARTVYGYTF. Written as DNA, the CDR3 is TGCAGGGCTAGGACAGTCTATGGCTACACCTTC.

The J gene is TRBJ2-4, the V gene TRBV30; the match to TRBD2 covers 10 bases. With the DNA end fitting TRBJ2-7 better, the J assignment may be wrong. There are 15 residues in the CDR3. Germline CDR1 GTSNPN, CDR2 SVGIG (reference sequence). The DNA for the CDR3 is TGTGCCTGGAGTCCGGTTAGCGGGAGGACCTACGAGCAGTACTTC. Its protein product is CAWSPVSGRTYEQYF.

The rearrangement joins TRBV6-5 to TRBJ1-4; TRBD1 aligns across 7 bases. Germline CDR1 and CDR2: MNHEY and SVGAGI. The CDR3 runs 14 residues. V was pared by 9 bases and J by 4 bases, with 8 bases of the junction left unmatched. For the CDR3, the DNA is TGTGCCAGTGCCAGGTCAGGGGGTAATGAAAAACTGTTTTTT. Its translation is CASARSGGNEKLFF.

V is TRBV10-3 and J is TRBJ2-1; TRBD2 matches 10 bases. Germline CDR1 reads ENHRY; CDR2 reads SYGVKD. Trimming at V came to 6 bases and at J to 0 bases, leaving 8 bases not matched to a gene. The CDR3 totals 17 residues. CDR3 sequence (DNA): TGTGCCATCAGCGGGACTAGCGAACGAAGCTCCTACAATGAGCAGTTCTTC. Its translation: CAISGTSERSSYNEQFF.

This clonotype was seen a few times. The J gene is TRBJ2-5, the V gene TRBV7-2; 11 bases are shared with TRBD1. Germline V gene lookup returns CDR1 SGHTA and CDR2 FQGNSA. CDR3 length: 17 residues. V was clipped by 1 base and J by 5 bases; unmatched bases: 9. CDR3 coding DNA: TGTGCCAGCAGCTTAGGGCTAATCCGGGACAGGGGGGAGACCCAGTACTTC. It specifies CASSLGLIRDRGETQYF. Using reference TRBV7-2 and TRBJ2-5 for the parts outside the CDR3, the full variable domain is GAGVSQSPSNKVTEKGKDVELRCDPISGHTALYWYRQSLGQGLEFLIYFQGNSAPDKSGLPSDRFSAERTGGSVSTLTIQRTQQEDSAVYLCASSLGLIRDRGETQYFGPGTRLLVL.

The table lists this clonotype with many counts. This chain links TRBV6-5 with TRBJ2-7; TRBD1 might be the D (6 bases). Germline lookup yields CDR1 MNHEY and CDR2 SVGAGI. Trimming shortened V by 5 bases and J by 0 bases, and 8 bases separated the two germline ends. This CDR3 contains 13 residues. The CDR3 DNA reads TGTGCCAGCAGTAGGGACACCTCCTACGAGCAGTACTTC. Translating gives CASSRDTSYEQYF.

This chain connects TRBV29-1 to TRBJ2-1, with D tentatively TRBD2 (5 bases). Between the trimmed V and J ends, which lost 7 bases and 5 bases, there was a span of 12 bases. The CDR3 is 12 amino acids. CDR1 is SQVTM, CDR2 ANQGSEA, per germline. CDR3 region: CSAPEGDNEQFF. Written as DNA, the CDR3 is TGCAGCGCCCCCGAGGGAGACAATGAGCAGTTCTTC.

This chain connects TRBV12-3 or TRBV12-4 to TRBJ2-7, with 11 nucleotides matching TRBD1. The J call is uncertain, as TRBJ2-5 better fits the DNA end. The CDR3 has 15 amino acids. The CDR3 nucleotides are TGTGCCAGCAGTTTGGCGGGACAGGGGGGTGAGACCCAGTACTTC. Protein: CASSLAGQGGETQYF.

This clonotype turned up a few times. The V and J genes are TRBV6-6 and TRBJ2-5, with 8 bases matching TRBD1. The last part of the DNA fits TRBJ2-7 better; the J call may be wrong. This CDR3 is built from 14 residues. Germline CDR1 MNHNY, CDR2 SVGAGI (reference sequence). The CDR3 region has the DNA TGTGCCAGCAATTCTATAGGACAGGGCTACGAGCAGTACTTC. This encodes CASNSIGQGYEQYF.

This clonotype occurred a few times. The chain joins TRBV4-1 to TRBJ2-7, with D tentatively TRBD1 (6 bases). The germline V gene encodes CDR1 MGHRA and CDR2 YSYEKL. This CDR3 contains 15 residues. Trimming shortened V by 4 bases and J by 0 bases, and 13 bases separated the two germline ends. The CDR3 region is CASSPGQTYSYEQYF. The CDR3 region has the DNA TGCGCCAGCAGCCCCGGACAGACATACTCCTACGAGCAGTACTTC.

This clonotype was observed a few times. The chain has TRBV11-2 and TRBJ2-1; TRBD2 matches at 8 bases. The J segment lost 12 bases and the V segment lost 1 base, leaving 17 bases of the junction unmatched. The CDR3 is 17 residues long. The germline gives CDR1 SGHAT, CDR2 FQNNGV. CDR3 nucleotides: TGTGCCAGCAGCTTAGGTCTACTAGCGGATACTGGTGGTCTGCAGTTCTTC. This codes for CASSLGLLADTGGLQFF.

In nucleotides, the CDR3 is TGTGCCAGCAGCTTAGGCAGCGGGAGGCCTTACGAGCAGTACTTC. Translated, it gives CASSLGSGRPYEQYF. The V and J genes are TRBV11-2 and TRBJ2-7, with 9 bases lining up with TRBD2. The J segment lost 4 bases and the V segment lost 1 base, leaving 5 bases of the junction unmatched. This CDR3 region has 15 residues. CDR1 is SGHAT and CDR2 is FQNNGV in the germline V gene.

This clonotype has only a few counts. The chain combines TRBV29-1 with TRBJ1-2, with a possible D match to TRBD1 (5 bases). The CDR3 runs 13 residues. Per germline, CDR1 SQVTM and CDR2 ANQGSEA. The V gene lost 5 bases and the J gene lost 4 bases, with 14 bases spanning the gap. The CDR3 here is CSVLPDSVYGYTF. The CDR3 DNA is TGCAGCGTTTTGCCTGACAGCGTCTATGGCTACACCTTC.